This T cell receptor beta chain was obtained from a study of blood T cell repertoires in COVID-19. Study details: Samples of COVID-19 (acute and convalescent) were obtained from the United States, Italy and Spain. Sample material is recorded as cDNA or gDNA derived from T cells, B-cell-depleted T cells, or PBMCs.

Per the original methods: Reference gene primer amplification gave nucleated cell count estimates. Clones were sequenced by immunoSEQ multiplex PCR, and TCRdb holds only the in-frame ones, with some missing. V and J calls and clone size are as listed in that table; D and trimming were resolved from the DNA. This table has 27,000 or so clones, approximately 79% appearing once. Germline CDR1 and CDR2: SGHNT and YYREEE (reference sequence). This CDR3 has 14 amino acids. Trimming left V 0 bases short and J 5 bases short, with 10 bases between. This sequence was found in a man of 80 years or more with active or convalescent COVID-19. The source material was peripheral blood. The gene calls are TRBV5-4 and TRBJ2-3, with D possibly TRBD1 on 5 matching bases. This CDR3 is CASSLDLTGDTQYF. CDR3 in DNA: TGTGCCAGCAGCTTGGACCTAACAGGAGATACGCAGTATTTT.